The 2 T cell receptor beta chains listed next were all sequenced from one sample in a study of T cells after yellow fever vaccination. TCRdb passed the 5' RACE reads through MiXCR, listing each CDR3 protein once. The data contain 450,000 to 650,000 distinct CDR3 sequences, roughly a fifth of them singletons. Here the sequenced sample was PBMCs, taken 21 days after the first yellow fever vaccination. Receptors originate from a man between 18 and 35 years old who received the YFV17D yellow fever vaccine.

This clonotype was seen a handful of times. The V call is TRBV4-2, the J call TRBJ2-7; weak D call: TRBD2 (6 bases). This CDR3 has 16 residues. Germline loops: CDR1 LGHNA, CDR2 YNFKEQ. Trimming cost V 0 bases and J 2 bases, with 14 bases left between them. This CDR3 reads CASSQDSVGGAYEQYF. In nucleotides, the CDR3 is TGTGCCAGCAGCCAAGATTCAGTCGGGGGTGCCTACGAGCAGTACTTC.

The chain is built from TRBV20-1 and TRBJ1-2; D is perhaps TRBD1 (5 bases). Trimming removed 4 bases from V and 3 bases from J, with 15 bases in between. The CDR3 spans 14 residues. In germline, CDR1 is DFQATT, CDR2 SNEGSKA (reference sequence). The DNA for the CDR3 is TGCAGTGCTACCGACATGGGACCGTACTATGGCTACACCTTC. It yields the protein CSATDMGPYYGYTF.